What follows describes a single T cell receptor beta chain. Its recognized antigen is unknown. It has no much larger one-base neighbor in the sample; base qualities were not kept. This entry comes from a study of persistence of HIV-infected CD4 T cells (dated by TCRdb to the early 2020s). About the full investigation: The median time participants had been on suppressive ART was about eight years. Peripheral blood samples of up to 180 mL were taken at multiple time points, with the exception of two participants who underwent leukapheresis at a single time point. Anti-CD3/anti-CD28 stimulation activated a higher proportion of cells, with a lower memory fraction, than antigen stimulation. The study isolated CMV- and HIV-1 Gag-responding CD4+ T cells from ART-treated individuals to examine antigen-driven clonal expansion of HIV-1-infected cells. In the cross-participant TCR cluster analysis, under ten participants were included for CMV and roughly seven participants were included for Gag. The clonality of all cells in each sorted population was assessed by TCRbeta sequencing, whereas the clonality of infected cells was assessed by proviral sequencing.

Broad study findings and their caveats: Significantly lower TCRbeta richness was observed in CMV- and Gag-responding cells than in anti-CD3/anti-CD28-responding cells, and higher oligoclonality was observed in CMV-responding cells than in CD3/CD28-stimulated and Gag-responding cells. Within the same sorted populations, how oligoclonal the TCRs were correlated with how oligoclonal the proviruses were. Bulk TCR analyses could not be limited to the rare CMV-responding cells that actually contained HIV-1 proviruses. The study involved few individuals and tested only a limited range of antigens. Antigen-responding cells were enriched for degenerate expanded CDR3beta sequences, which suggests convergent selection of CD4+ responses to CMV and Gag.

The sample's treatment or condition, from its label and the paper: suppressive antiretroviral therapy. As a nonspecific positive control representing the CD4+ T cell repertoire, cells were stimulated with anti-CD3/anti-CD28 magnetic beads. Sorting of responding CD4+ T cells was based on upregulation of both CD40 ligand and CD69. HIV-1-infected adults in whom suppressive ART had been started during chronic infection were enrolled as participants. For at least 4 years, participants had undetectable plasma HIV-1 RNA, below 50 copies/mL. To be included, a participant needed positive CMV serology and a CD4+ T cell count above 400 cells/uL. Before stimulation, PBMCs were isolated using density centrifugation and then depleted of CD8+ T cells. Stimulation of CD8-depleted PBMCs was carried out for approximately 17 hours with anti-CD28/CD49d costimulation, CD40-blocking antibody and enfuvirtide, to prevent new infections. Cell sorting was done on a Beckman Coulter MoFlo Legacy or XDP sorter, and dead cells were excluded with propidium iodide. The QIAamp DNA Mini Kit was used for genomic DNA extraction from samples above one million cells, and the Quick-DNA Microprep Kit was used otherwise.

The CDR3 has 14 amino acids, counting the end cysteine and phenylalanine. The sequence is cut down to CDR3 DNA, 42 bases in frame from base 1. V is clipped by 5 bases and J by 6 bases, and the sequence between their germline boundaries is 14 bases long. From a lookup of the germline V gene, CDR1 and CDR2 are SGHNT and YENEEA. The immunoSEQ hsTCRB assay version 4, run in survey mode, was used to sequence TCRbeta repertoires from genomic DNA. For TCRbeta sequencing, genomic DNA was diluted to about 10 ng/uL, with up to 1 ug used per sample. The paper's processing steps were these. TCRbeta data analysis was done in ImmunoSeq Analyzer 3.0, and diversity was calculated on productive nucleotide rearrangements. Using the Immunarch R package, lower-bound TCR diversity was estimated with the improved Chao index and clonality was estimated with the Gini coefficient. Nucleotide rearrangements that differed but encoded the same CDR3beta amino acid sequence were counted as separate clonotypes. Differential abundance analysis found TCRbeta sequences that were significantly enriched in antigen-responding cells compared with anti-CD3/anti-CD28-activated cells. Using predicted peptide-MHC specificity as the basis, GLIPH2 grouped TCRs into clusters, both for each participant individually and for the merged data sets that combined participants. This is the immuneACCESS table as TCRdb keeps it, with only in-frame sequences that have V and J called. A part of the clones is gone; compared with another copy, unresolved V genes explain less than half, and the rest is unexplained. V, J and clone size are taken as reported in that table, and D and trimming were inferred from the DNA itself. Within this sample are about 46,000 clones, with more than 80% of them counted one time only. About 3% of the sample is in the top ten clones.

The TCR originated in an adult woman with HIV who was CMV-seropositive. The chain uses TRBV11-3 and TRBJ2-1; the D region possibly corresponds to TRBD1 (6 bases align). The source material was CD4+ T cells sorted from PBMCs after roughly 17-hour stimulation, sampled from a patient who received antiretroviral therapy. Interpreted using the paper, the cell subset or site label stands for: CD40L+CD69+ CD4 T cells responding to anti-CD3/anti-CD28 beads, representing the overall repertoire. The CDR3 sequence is CASSIVMTGNEQFF. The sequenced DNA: TGTGCCAGCAGCATCGTAATGACAGGCAATGAGCAGTTCTTC.